The clone carrying this TCR beta chain has a handful of counts. Antigen: not known. The data were taken from a study of T cell repertoires in cytomegalovirus infection. As for the study in general: A matching HLA type, together with CMV infection, was signaled by public TCR beta signatures.

Using its own MiXCR run on the reads, TCRdb lists one record per CDR3 protein. The repertoire has some 200,000 distinct CDR3 sequences, about a tenth of them found once; the top ten carry roughly 4.8%. Study-level results: Frequencies of public TCR beta families were cumulated, and this identified carriers of CMV plus the relevant HLA. CMV-specific TCR beta clonotypes restricted by HLA-C dominated the ex vivo response.

V lost 4 bases to trimming and J lost 6 bases; unmatched junction nucleotides: 6. The CDR3 contains 14 residues. The germline V gene has CDR1 SGHTA and CDR2 FQGNSA. This chain uses TRBV7-2 with TRBJ2-3; 8 bases fit TRBD2. The sequence was obtained from a human donor in good health (CMV status not recorded). Some clones in this sample may be carry-over from other donors' samples. Sequenced sample: PBMCs. CDR3 residues: CASSWGLGRDTQYF. The CDR3 bases are TGTGCCAGCAGCTGGGGACTAGGCCGGGATACGCAGTATTTT.